Listed below are T cell receptor beta chains from one sample, sequenced in a study of T cells after yellow fever vaccination. TCRdb re-derived calls from the 5' RACE reads in MiXCR, one entry per CDR3 protein. The data contain fewer than 350,000 distinct CDR3 sequences, 3.5% to 4.5% of them singletons. Sequencing used PBMCs, obtained 15 days after the yellow fever booster vaccination. Receptors were obtained from a man aged 18 to 30 who received the YFV17D yellow fever vaccine. Each CDR3 is given with its conserved first and last residue.

>TRBJ2-5|TRBV30
CAWSPGQLETQYF
>TRBJ1-2|TRBV7-2
CASSLVREINYGYTF
>TRBJ2-6|TRBV7-3
CASRSAGANVLTF
>TRBJ1-1|TRBV7-9
CASSAGVLLEAFF
>TRBJ1-3|TRBV12-3/TRBV12-4
CASSLPQGRNTIYF
>TRBJ1-6|TRBV20-1
CSGGQGTGSPLHF
>TRBJ1-5|TRBV20-1
CSAKSGFNQPQHF
>TRBJ1-2|TRBV7-6
CASSRLTGLDYGYTF
>TRBJ2-2|TRBV7-2
CASSVTSGGAGELFF
>TRBJ1-2|TRBV5-1
CASSRDRGTDYGYTF
>TRBJ2-6|TRBV7-9
CASSEAPGHGANVLTF
>TRBJ2-7|TRBV6-5
CASTSTGGHEQYF
>TRBJ2-3|TRBV27
CASSPHRGTDTQYF
>TRBJ1-6|TRBV7-2
CASSSRWENSPLHF